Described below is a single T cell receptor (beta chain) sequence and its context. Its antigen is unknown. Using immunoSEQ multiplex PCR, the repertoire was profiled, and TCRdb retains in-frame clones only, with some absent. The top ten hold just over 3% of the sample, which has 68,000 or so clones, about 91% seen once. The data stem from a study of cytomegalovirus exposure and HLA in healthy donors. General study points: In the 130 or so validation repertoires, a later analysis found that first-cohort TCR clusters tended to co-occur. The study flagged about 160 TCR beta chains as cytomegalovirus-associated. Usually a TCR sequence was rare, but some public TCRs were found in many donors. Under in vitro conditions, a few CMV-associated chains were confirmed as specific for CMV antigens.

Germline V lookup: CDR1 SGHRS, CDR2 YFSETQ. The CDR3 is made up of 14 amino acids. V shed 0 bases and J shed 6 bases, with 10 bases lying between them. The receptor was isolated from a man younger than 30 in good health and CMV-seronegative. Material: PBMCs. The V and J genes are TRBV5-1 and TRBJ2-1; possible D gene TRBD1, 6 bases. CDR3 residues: CASSLGGLGNEQFF. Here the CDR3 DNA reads TGCGCCAGCAGCTTGGGGGGGCTCGGCAATGAGCAGTTCTTC.